The clone carrying this TCR beta chain was detected a few times. The antigen remains undetermined. The record originates from a study of T cells in Graves' hyperthyroidism and ophthalmopathy. Broader study findings: Ophthalmopathy could be told apart from stable hyperthyroidism with a 13 V-J model.

V was pared by 6 bases and J by 7 bases, with 6 bases of the junction left unmatched. From germline, CDR1 is MNHEY and CDR2 SMNVEV (reference sequence). CDR3 length: 13 amino acids. RNA transcripts yielded amplified TCR beta CDR3 regions. First-round RT-PCR targeting the TCR CDR3 was performed with the HTBI primer set. MiXCR was run by TCRdb on the multiplex PCR reads, yielding one entry per CDR3 protein. The data show roughly 240,000 distinct CDR3 sequences, about 16% seen once. Thyroid ultrasound and orbital computed tomography, with clinical symptoms and serum thyroxine and TRAb, informed diagnoses.

The chain employs TRBV27 and TRBJ2-7; TRBD2 matches 10 bases. The specimen was blood. This clonotype originated in a woman between 18 and 29 years old with Graves' ophthalmopathy. CDR3 sequence reads: CASSRTSGREQYF. The CDR3 DNA reads as TGTGCCAGCAGCAGGACTAGCGGAAGGGAGCAGTACTTC.